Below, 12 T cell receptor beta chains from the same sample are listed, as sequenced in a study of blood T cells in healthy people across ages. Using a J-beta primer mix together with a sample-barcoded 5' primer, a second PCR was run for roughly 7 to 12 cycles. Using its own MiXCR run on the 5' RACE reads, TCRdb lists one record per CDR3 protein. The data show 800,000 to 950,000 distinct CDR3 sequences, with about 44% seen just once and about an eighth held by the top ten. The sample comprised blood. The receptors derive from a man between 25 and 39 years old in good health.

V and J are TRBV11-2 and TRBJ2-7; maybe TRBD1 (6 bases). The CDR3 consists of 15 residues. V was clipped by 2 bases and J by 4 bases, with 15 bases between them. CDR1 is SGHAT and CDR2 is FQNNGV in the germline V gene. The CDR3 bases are TGTGCCAGCAGCTTACGAACAGGGATAAGGTACGAGCAGTACTTC. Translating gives CASSLRTGIRYEQYF.

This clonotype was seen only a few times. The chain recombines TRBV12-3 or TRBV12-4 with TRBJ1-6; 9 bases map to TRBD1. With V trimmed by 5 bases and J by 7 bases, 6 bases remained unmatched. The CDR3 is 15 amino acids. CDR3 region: CASSPRQGENSPLHF. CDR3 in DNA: TGTGCCAGCAGTCCGAGACAGGGGGAAAATTCACCCCTCCACTTT.

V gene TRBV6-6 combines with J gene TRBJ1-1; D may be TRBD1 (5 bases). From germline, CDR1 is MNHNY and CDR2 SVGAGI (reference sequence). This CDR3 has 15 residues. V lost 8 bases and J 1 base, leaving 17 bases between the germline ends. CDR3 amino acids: CASRRPGTANTEAFF. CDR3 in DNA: TGTGCCAGCCGAAGGCCGGGGACGGCGAACACTGAAGCTTTCTTT.

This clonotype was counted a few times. As DNA, the CDR3 is TGTGCCAGCAGTTATATCCGGGCCTCAGATACGCAGTATTTT. It codes for CASSYIRASDTQYF. The chain is built from TRBV6-2 or TRBV6-3 and TRBJ2-3; no reliable D call. The CDR3 is 14 amino acids. Germline V gene data show CDR1 as MNHEY and CDR2 as SVGEGT. V shed 3 bases and J shed 4 bases, with 11 bases lying between them.

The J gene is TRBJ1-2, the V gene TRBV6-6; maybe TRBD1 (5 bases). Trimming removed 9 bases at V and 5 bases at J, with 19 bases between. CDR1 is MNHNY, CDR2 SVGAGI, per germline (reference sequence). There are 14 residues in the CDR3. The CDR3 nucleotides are TGTGCCAGTGACGGGGGGGGAAGGCTATATGGCTACACCTTC. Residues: CASDGGGRLYGYTF.

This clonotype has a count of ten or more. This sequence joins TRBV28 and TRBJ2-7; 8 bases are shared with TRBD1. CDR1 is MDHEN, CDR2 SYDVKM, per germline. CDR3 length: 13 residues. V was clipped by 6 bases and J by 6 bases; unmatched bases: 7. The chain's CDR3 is CASRILTGGEQYF. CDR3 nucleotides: TGTGCCAGCAGAATATTAACAGGGGGCGAGCAGTACTTC.

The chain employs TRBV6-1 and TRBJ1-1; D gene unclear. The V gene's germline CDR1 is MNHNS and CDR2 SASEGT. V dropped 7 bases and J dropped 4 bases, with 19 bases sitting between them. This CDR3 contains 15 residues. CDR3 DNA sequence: TGTGCCAGCAAATTGGTATGGGTTTCAGGCACTGAAGCTTTCTTT. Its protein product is CASKLVWVSGTEAFF.

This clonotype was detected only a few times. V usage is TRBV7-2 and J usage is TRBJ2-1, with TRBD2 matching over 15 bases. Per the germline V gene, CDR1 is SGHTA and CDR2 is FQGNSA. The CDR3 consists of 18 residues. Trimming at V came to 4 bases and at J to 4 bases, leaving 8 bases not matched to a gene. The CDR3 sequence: CASSSGLAGGRSYNEQFF. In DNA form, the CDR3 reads TGTGCCAGCAGCTCGGGACTAGCGGGGGGCCGAAGTTACAATGAGCAGTTCTTC.

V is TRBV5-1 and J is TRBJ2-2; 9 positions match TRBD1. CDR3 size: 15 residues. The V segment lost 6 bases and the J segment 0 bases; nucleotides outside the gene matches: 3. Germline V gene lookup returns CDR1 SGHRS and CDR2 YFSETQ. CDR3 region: CASTGQGTNTGELFF. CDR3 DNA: TGCGCCAGCACAGGACAGGGGACGAACACCGGGGAGCTGTTTTTT.

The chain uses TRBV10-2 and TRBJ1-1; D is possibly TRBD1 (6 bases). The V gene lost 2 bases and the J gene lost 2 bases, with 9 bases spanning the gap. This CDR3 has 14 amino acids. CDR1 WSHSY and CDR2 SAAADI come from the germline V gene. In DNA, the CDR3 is TGCGCCAGCAGTGAGCCCAGGGGTAACACTGAAGCTTTCTTT. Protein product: CASSEPRGNTEAFF.

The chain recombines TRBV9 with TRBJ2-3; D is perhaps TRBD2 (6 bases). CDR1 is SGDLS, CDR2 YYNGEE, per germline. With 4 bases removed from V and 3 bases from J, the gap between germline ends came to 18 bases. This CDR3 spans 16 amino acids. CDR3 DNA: TGTGCCAGCAGCCCGCGGGAAATCCGTGGGACAGATACGCAGTATTTT. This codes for CASSPREIRGTDTQYF.

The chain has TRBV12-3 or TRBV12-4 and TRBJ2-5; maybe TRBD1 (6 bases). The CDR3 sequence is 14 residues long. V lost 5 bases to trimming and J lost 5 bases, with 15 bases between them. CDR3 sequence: CASSHNRALETQYF. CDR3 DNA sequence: TGTGCCAGCAGTCACAACAGGGCCCTGGAGACCCAGTACTTC.